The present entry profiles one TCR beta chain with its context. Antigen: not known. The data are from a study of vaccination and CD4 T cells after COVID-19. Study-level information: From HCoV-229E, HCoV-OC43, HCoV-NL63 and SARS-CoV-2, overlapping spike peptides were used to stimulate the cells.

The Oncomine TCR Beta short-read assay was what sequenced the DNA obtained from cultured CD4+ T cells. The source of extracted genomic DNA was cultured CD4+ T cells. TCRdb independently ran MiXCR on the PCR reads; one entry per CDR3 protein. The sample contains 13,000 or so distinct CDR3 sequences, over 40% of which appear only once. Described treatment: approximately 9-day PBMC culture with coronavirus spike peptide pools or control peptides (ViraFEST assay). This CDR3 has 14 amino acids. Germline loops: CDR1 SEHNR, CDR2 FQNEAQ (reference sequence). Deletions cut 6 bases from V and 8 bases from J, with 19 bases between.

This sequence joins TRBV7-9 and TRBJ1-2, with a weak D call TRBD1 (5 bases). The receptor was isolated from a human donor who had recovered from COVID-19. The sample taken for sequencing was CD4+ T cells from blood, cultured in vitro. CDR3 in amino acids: CASRPDTLASGYTF. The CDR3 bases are TGTGCCAGCAGACCGGACACCCTAGCGTCGGGCTACACCTTC.